This T cell receptor beta chain is from a study of T-cell reconstitution after alpha-beta-depleted transplantation in children. This clonotype has a handful of counts. The junction differs from germline at one of its ends, possibly a read error. Unique molecular identifiers tagged the TCRbeta library. TCRdb re-called the PCR reads through MiXCR, storing one row per CDR3 protein. The profile shows about half a million distinct CDR3 sequences, approximately 12% of them singletons. The source was PBMCs from the stem cell graft donor, collected from the stem cell graft. The clonotype was recovered from a human donor who donated a stem cell graft to a child with combined immunodeficiency.

The CDR3 sequence: CASSIAGGRTGELFF. The CDR3 DNA is TGTGCCAGCAGCATAGCGGGAGGGCGCACCGGGGAGCTGTTTTTT. V is TRBV7-2 and J is TRBJ2-2, with 11 bases identical to TRBD2. Germline CDR1 and CDR2: SGHTA and FQGNSA. This CDR3 region has 15 residues.